These 32 T cell receptor beta chains were all obtained from the same sample, sequenced in a study of shared clonotypes between healthy human individuals. Repertoires were generated with immunoSEQ multiplex PCR, while TCRdb's copy carries only in-frame clones and drops some. The table has approximately 2.3 million clones, approximately 93% seen once; the top ten hold 0.39%. The sample comprised naive CD4+ T cells from PBMCs. Subset here: CD45RA+ positively selected. The receptor set was obtained from a man aged 18 to 35 in good health. Some clones in this sample may be carry-over from other donors' samples.

As for this clone: Within the sample, other DNA sequences also encode this same CDR3. The chain links TRBV5-1 to TRBJ2-7, with 7 bases aligning to TRBD1. V lost 1 base to trimming and J lost 1 base; unmatched junction nucleotides: 2. Germline V gene sequence: CDR1 SGHRS, CDR2 YFSETQ. The CDR3 covers 14 residues. The CDR3 DNA is TGCGCCAGCAGCTTGACAGGGGTGTCCTACGAGCAGTACTTC. It yields the protein CASSLTGVSYEQYF.

The rearrangement joins TRBV15 to TRBJ2-6, with D possibly TRBD1 on 6 matching bases. Germline lookup yields CDR1 LNHNV and CDR2 YYDKDF (reference sequence). This CDR3 is 16 amino acids long. The V gene lost 5 bases and the J gene lost 2 bases, with 13 bases spanning the gap. DNA for the CDR3: TGTGCCACCAGCGTCCTTCCAGGGGCTGGGGCCAACGTCCTGACTTTC. Its protein is CATSVLPGAGANVLTF.

The V gene is TRBV6-5, the J gene TRBJ2-7; D is possibly TRBD1 or TRBD2 (6 bases each). The V gene lost 5 bases and the J gene lost 0 bases, with 14 bases spanning the gap. This CDR3 is built from 15 residues. CDR1 is MNHEY, CDR2 SVGAGI, per germline. The CDR3 protein is CASSNTGASSYEQYF. CDR3 DNA sequence: TGTGCCAGCAGTAATACGGGGGCCAGCTCCTACGAGCAGTACTTC.

To note about this clone: Other nucleotide sequences from this sample produce the same CDR3. V is TRBV7-3 and J is TRBJ2-3, with D maybe TRBD2 (5 bases). Looked up from germline, CDR1 is SGHTA and CDR2 is FQGTGA. This CDR3 is 14 amino acids long. V lost 0 bases and J lost 1, with 5 bases in between. The CDR3 sequence: CASSLTGGTDTQYF. The CDR3 nucleotides read TGTGCCAGCAGCTTAACCGGGGGCACAGATACGCAGTATTTT.

This chain links TRBV9 with TRBJ2-1; 8 bases match TRBD2. The CDR3 runs 15 residues. Per germline, CDR1 SGDLS and CDR2 YYNGEE. Unmatched junction bases numbered 5, after V lost 4 bases and J lost 2 bases. CDR3 bases: TGTGCCAGCAGCCTTAGCGGGATCACCTACAATGAGCAGTTCTTC. It codes for CASSLSGITYNEQFF.

The chain has TRBV5-6 and TRBJ2-2, with D possibly matching TRBD2 (6 bases). Germline lookup yields CDR1 SGHDT and CDR2 YYEEEE. This CDR3 has 13 amino acids. V was shortened by 4 bases and J by 10 bases, with 14 bases between the two germline ends. CDR3 in amino acids: CASSRRASAELFF. CDR3 nucleotides: TGTGCCAGCAGCCGGAGGGCTAGCGCGGAGCTGTTTTTT.

The chain uses TRBV7-3 and TRBJ2-5, with 10 bases fitting TRBD1. J was trimmed by 5 bases and V by 5 bases; bases with no gene match: 8. Germline values: CDR1 SGHTA, CDR2 FQGTGA. The CDR3 contains 15 residues. Here the CDR3 DNA reads TGTGCCAGCAGCATGCGGACAGGGGGATTGGAGACCCAGTACTTC. Translating gives CASSMRTGGLETQYF.

The rearrangement links TRBV28 to TRBJ2-7; 10 bases are shared with TRBD2. This CDR3 comprises 15 residues. CDR1 is MDHEN, CDR2 SYDVKM, per germline. V lost 2 bases to trimming and J lost 2 bases; unmatched junction nucleotides: 3. Here the CDR3 reads CASSLTSGTPYEQYF. The CDR3 region has the DNA TGTGCCAGCAGTTTAACTAGCGGGACGCCCTACGAGCAGTACTTC.

The chain carries TRBV19 and TRBJ2-3, with a weak D call TRBD1 (5 bases). The CDR3 length is 15 residues. Trimming removed 4 bases from V and 0 bases from J, with 11 bases in between. CDR1 and CDR2 (germline): LNHDA, SQIVND (reference sequence). CDR3 loop: CASSKTQGSTDTQYF. The CDR3 DNA reads TGTGCCAGTAGTAAGACCCAGGGAAGCACAGATACGCAGTATTTT.

Only one count was recorded for this clone. This rearrangement joins TRBV6-1 to TRBJ1-3; D gene unclear. The germline V gene encodes CDR1 MNHNS and CDR2 SASEGT. V was pared by 1 base and J by 2 bases, with 12 bases between. This CDR3 has 16 residues. Here the CDR3 reads CASSEGLPWTGNTIYF. CDR3 coding DNA: TGTGCCAGCAGTGAAGGGTTGCCATGGACTGGAAACACCATATATTTT.

On this clone itself: The same CDR3 also results from other DNA sequences found in this sample. The chain recombines TRBV5-1 with TRBJ1-1; D might be TRBD1 (6 bases). The germline gives CDR1 SGHRS, CDR2 YFSETQ. CDR3 size: 15 residues. Trimming took 3 bases from V and 0 from J, leaving 12 bases between them. CDR3 protein: CASSSSRGLNTEAFF. In DNA form, the CDR3 reads TGCGCCAGCAGCTCCTCCAGGGGATTGAACACTGAAGCTTTCTTT.

V is TRBV6-5 and J is TRBJ2-6; the D is unclear. V lost 0 bases and J 4 bases, leaving 10 bases between the germline ends. The V gene's germline CDR1 is MNHEY and CDR2 SVGAGI. The CDR3 is 16 residues long. The CDR3 region is CASSYSFSLGANVLTF. The CDR3 region has the DNA TGTGCCAGCAGTTACTCGTTCTCCCTAGGGGCCAACGTCCTGACTTTC.

V usage is TRBV19 and J usage is TRBJ2-1; TRBD2 might be the D (6 bases). The V gene lost 3 bases and the J gene lost 0 bases, with 9 bases spanning the gap. CDR3 size: 15 residues. CDR1 LNHDA and CDR2 SQIVND come from the germline V gene (reference sequence). The CDR3 DNA follows: TGTGCCAGTAGTATGGGACTGAGCTCCTACAATGAGCAGTTCTTC. It is translated as CASSMGLSSYNEQFF.

The chain uses TRBV7-2 and TRBJ2-3; 8 positions match TRBD2. Germline CDR1 SGHTA, CDR2 FQGNSA. CDR3 length: 16 residues. After removal of 3 bases from V and 0 bases from J, the junction contained 5 bases not matched to a gene. The DNA for the CDR3 is TGTGCCAGCAGCTTCCAACTAGCGGCGAGCACAGATACGCAGTATTTT. This codes for CASSFQLAASTDTQYF.

The chain carries TRBV6-6 and TRBJ2-1, with 9 positions matching TRBD2. Germline V gene sequence: CDR1 MNHNY, CDR2 SVGAGI (reference sequence). Unmatched junction bases numbered 6, after V lost 10 bases and J lost 8 bases. The CDR3 is 12 amino acids. CDR3: CATHGTSYEQFF. DNA of the CDR3: TGTGCCACCCACGGGACTAGCTATGAGCAGTTCTTC.

This clone was counted once. The chain couples TRBV5-8 to TRBJ2-2; possible D gene TRBD2, 7 bases. This CDR3 is built from 14 residues. V gave up 9 bases and J gave up 7 bases, with 19 bases separating them. CDR1 is SGHTS, CDR2 YDEGEE, per germline. CDR3 nucleotide sequence: TGTGCCACCCGGAGGGGGGGCAATGGCGGGGAGCTGTTTTTT. Translation gives CATRRGGNGGELFF.

CDR3 protein: CASSTRALNRGEKLFF. CDR3 coding DNA: TGCGCCAGCAGCACCCGGGCCCTCAACCGAGGTGAAAAACTGTTTTTT. V usage is TRBV5-1 and J usage is TRBJ1-4; no definite D call. The V gene's germline CDR1 is SGHRS and CDR2 YFSETQ. The CDR3 contains 16 residues. The V end was cut by 4 bases, the J end by 7 bases, with 20 bases between.

V and J are TRBV2 and TRBJ2-1; 7 bases are a match to TRBD1. J gave up 4 bases and V 10 bases, and 7 bases lay outside the gene matches. CDR3 length: 13 amino acids. Germline CDR1 reads SNHLY; CDR2 reads FYNNEI. The CDR3 loop is CATGTEAYNEQFF. DNA for the CDR3: TGTGCCACAGGGACAGAAGCTTACAATGAGCAGTTCTTC.

The V gene is TRBV5-1, the J gene TRBJ2-3; TRBD2 aligns across 7 bases. V lost 1 base, J lost 5 bases, and 10 bases stayed unmatched. CDR1 and CDR2 from the germline V gene are SGHRS and YFSETQ. The CDR3 is made up of 16 amino acids. CDR3 amino acids: CASSLPPSGGGDTQYF. The CDR3 DNA is TGCGCCAGCAGCTTGCCACCGTCGGGGGGTGGAGATACGCAGTATTTT.

The chain recombines TRBV7-3 with TRBJ2-7; 10 bases line up with TRBD2. The V gene end was trimmed by 3 bases and the J gene end by 6 bases; junction bases not matched to a gene: 8. CDR3 length equals 15 residues. The germline gives CDR1 SGHTA, CDR2 FQGTGA. The CDR3 region is CASSLEIAGGSEQYF. The CDR3 nucleotides are TGTGCCAGCAGCTTGGAGATAGCGGGAGGAAGCGAGCAGTACTTC.

The chain links TRBV6-5 to TRBJ1-1; weak D call: TRBD1 (5 bases). The CDR3 has 15 amino acids. The germline V gene encodes CDR1 MNHEY and CDR2 SVGAGI. The V and J ends lost 7 bases and 0 bases respectively, with 15 bases between them. This CDR3 is CASNDQRQMNTEAFF. The CDR3 DNA follows: TGTGCCAGCAACGACCAGAGACAGATGAACACTGAAGCTTTCTTT.

The V call is TRBV9, the J call TRBJ1-3; maybe TRBD1 (5 bases). The germline CDR1 and CDR2 sequences are SGDLS and YYNGEE. CDR3 length: 15 residues. V was trimmed by 0 bases and J by 3 bases, leaving 10 bases between them. The CDR3: CASSVEPRGGNTIYF. CDR3 DNA sequence: TGTGCCAGCAGCGTAGAACCTAGGGGTGGAAACACCATATATTTT.

A remark on this clone: This specimen includes other DNA sequences encoding the same CDR3. The rearrangement joins TRBV15 to TRBJ1-2; TRBD1 matches at 7 bases. This CDR3 is built from 13 residues. Unmatched junction bases numbered 2, after V lost 3 bases and J lost 4 bases. Germline CDR1 reads LNHNV; CDR2 reads YYDKDF (reference sequence). Here the CDR3 DNA reads TGTGCCACCAGCAGGGGGACAGCCTATGGCTACACCTTC. Residues: CATSRGTAYGYTF.

The rearrangement links TRBV5-4 to TRBJ2-7, with 12 bases identical to TRBD1. Germline V gene sequence: CDR1 SGHNT, CDR2 YYREEE (reference sequence). The V and J ends lost 2 bases and 5 bases, in that order; junction bases with no gene match: 11. The CDR3 runs 17 residues. The CDR3 sequence: CASSFFARDRGRHEQYF. The CDR3 DNA sequence: TGTGCCAGCAGCTTCTTCGCGAGGGACAGGGGGCGCCACGAGCAGTACTTC. The variable domain in full, with the rest retrieved from reference TRBV5-4 and TRBJ2-7, is ETGVTQSPTHLIKTRGQQVTLRCSSQSGHNTVSWYQQALGQGPQFIFQYYREEENGRGNFPPRFSGLQFPNYSSELNVNALELDDSALYLCASSFFARDRGRHEQYFGPGTRLTVT.

This clone was recorded a few times. Relative to the germline gene, one junction end is altered; a read error may explain this. The chain recombines TRBV29-1 with TRBJ1-2; a weak D match, TRBD1 (6 bases). Germline V CDR1 and CDR2: SQVTM, ANQGSEA. This CDR3 spans 13 amino acids. The CDR3 bases are TGCAGCGCTGAACTGGACAGCGTCTATGGCTACACCTTC. Amino acid sequence: CSAELDSVYGYTF.

The rearrangement joins TRBV28 to TRBJ1-2; D remains ambiguous. The V gene lost 7 bases and the J gene lost 6 bases, with 21 bases spanning the gap. The CDR3 totals 15 residues. The V gene's germline CDR1 is MDHEN and CDR2 SYDVKM. The CDR3 region is CASTETTRALNGYTF. Written as DNA, the CDR3 is TGTGCCAGCACCGAGACAACCCGGGCTTTAAATGGCTACACCTTC.

Concerning this clone: Other nucleotide sequences from this sample produce the same CDR3. This rearrangement joins TRBV28 to TRBJ2-1; TRBD2 matches 7 bases. Germline CDR1 and CDR2: MDHEN and SYDVKM. This CDR3 comprises 15 residues. The J segment lost 0 bases and the V segment lost 5 bases, leaving 4 bases of the junction unmatched. CDR3 DNA: TGTGCCAGCAGTGTAGCGGGTAGCTCCTACAATGAGCAGTTCTTC. Protein product: CASSVAGSSYNEQFF.

V and J are TRBV7-9 and TRBJ2-5; TRBD2 matches 8 bases. This CDR3 has 16 residues. The germline V gene has CDR1 SEHNR and CDR2 FQNEAQ (reference sequence). Trimming at V came to 4 bases and at J to 4 bases, leaving 11 bases not matched to a gene. CDR3 sequence: CASSSKREWGGETQYF. CDR3 nucleotide sequence: TGTGCCAGCAGCTCAAAGCGGGAGTGGGGTGGAGAGACCCAGTACTTC.

The chain couples TRBV7-9 to TRBJ2-2; 7 bases agree with TRBD2. CDR1 SEHNR and CDR2 FQNEAQ come from the germline V gene (reference sequence). Trimming cost V 4 bases and J 4 bases; bases outside gene matches: 6. The CDR3 loop spans 15 amino acids. CDR3 residues: CASSSGRERTGELFF. Here the CDR3 DNA reads TGTGCCAGCAGCTCAGGGCGGGAGCGCACCGGGGAGCTGTTTTTT.

CDR3 nucleotide sequence: TGTGCCAGCAGCCCGGGACGGAACTCTGGGGCCAACGTCCTGACTTTC. It codes for CASSPGRNSGANVLTF. The rearrangement links TRBV5-4 to TRBJ2-6; D could derive from TRBD1 or TRBD2 (5 bases each). CDR3 length: 16 amino acids. V lost 4 bases to trimming and J lost 0 bases, with 11 bases between them. CDR1 is SGHNT, CDR2 YYREEE, per germline (reference sequence).

The CDR3 sequence: CASSYRTGTEAFF. The CDR3 DNA reads TGTGCCAGCAGTTACAGGACAGGGACTGAAGCTTTCTTT. The J gene is TRBJ1-1, the V gene TRBV6-6; TRBD1 matches at 8 bases. Germline-derived CDR1 and CDR2 are MNHNY and SVGAGI (reference sequence). The CDR3 loop spans 13 amino acids. The ends lost 2 bases at V and 5 bases at J; junction bases unmatched: 1.

The V gene is TRBV7-9, the J gene TRBJ2-1; 9 nucleotides align to TRBD2. The CDR3 has 15 amino acids. Per the germline V gene, CDR1 is SEHNR and CDR2 is FQNEAQ (reference sequence). With V trimmed by 7 bases and J by 0 bases, 4 bases remained unmatched. The CDR3 bases are TGTGCCAGCACCCTAGCGGGGAGCTCCTACAATGAGCAGTTCTTC. Its translation: CASTLAGSSYNEQFF.